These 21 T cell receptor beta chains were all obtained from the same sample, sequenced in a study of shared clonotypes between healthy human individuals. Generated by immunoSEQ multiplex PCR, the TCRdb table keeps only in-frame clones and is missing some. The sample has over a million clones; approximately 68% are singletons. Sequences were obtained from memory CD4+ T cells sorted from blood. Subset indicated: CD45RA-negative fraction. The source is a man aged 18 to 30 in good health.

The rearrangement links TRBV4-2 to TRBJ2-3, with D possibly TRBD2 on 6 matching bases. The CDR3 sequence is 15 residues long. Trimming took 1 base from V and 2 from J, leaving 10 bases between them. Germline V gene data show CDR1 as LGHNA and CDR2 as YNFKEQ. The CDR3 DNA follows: TGTGCCAGCAGCCAAGTGGAGGGTTCCACAGATACGCAGTATTTT. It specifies CASSQVEGSTDTQYF.

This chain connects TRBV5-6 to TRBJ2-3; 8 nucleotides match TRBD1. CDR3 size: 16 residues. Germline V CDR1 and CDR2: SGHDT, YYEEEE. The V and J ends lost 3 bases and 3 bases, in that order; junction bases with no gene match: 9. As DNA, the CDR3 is TGTGCCAGCAGCTACGGAGGGACAGGCGATACAGATACGCAGTATTTT. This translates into CASSYGGTGDTDTQYF.

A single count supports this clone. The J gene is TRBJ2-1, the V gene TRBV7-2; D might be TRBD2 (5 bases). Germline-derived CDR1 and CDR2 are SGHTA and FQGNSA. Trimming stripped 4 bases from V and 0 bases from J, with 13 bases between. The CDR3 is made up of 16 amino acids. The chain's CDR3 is CASSSGVVGSYNEQFF. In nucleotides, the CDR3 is TGTGCCAGCAGCTCCGGGGTCGTTGGCTCCTACAATGAGCAGTTCTTC.

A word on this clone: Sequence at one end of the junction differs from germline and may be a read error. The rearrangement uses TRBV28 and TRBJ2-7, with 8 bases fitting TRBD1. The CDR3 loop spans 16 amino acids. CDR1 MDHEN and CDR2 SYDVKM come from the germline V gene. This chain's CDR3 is CASSPLDRVPSDEQYF. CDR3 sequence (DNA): TGTGCCAGCAGTCCCCTGGACAGGGTCCCCTCCGACGAGCAGTACTTC.

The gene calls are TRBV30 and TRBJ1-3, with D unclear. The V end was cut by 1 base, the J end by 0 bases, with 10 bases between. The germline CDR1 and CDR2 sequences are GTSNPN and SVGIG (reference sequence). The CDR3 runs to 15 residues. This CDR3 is CAWSGKLTSGNTIYF. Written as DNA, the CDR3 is TGTGCCTGGAGTGGGAAGCTAACCTCTGGAAACACCATATATTTT.

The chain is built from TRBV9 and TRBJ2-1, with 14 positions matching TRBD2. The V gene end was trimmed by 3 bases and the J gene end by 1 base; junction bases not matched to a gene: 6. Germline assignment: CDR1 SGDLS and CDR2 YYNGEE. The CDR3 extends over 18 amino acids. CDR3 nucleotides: TGTGCCAGCAGCGCGGGGACTAGCGGGAGAAGGTCCTACAATGAGCAGTTCTTC. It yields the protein CASSAGTSGRRSYNEQFF.

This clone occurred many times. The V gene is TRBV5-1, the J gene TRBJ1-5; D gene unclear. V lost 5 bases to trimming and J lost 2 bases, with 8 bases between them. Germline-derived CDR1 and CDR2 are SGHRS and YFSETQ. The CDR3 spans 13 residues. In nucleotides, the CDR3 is TGCGCCAGCAGTTTTGATCGCAATCAGCCCCAGCATTTT. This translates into CASSFDRNQPQHF.

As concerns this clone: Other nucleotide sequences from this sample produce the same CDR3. The CDR3 bases are TGTGCCAGTAGTATCACGGGCTATGGCTACACCTTC. Translation gives CASSITGYGYTF. This chain connects TRBV19 to TRBJ1-2; D uncertain. Germline-derived CDR1 and CDR2 are LNHDA and SQIVND (reference sequence). V lost 3 bases and J 4 bases, leaving 6 bases between the germline ends. CDR3 size: 12 residues. The whole variable domain, remainder taken from reference TRBV19 and TRBJ1-2, is DGGITQSPKYLFRKEGQNVTLSCEQNLNHDAMYWYRQDPGQGLRLIYYSQIVNDFQKGDIAEGYSVSREKKESFPLTVTSAQKNPTAFYLCASSITGYGYTFGSGTRLTVV.

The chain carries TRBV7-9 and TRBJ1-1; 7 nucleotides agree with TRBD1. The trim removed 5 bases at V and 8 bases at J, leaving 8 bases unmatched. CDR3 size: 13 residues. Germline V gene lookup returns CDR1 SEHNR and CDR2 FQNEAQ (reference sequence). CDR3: CASSPRTGLEAFF. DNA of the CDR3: TGTGCCAGCAGCCCGCGGACAGGACTCGAAGCTTTCTTT.

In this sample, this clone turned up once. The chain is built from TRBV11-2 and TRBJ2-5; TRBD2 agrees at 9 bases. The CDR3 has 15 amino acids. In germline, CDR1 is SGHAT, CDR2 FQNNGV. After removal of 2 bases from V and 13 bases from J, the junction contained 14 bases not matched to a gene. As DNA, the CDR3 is TGTGCCAGCAGCTTAACCGGGACTAGCATAGTACCAGGGTACTTC. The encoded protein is CASSLTGTSIVPGYF.

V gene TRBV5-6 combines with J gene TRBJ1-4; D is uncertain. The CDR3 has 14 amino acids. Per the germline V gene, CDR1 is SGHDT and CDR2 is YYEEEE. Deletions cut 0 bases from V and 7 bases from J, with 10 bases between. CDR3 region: CASSLEGRSEKLFF. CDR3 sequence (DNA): TGTGCCAGCAGCTTGGAGGGTAGGAGTGAAAAACTGTTTTTT.

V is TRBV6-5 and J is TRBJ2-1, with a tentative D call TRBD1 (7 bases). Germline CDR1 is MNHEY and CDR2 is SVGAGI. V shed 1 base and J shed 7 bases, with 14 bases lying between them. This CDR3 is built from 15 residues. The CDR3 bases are TGTGCCAGCAGTTACTTAGGGGGCCGGGGGAATGAGCAGTTCTTC. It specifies CASSYLGGRGNEQFF.

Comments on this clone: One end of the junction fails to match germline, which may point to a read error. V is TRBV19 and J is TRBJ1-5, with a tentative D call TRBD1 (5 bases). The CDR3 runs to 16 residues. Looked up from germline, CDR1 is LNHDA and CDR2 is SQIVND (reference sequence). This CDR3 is CASRRWGLYSNQPRHF. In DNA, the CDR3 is TGTGCCAGTAGGCGGTGGGGACTCTATAGCAATCAGCCCCGGCATTTT.

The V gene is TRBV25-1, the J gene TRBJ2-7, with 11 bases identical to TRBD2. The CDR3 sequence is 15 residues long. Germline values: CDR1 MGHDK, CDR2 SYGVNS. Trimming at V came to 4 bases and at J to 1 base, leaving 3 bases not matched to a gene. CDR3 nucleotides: TGTGCCAGCAGTGGGGGGACTAGCGGTTCCTACGAGCAGTACTTC. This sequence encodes CASSGGTSGSYEQYF.

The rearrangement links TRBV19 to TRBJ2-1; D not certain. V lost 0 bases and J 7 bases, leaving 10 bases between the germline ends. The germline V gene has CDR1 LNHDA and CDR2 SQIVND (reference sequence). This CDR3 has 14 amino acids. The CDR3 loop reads CASSIEAGSNEQFF. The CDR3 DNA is TGTGCCAGTAGTATAGAGGCAGGATCGAATGAGCAGTTCTTC.

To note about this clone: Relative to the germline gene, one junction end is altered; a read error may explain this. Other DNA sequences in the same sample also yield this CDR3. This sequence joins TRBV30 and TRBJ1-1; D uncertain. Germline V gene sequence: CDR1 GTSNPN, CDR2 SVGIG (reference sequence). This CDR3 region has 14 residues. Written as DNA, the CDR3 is TGTGCCTGGAGTGTCCTGGATGGGAACACTGAGGCTTTCTTT. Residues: CAWSVLDGNTEAFF. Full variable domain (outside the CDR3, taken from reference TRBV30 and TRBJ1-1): SQTIHQWPATLVQPVGSPLSLECTVEGTSNPNLYWYRQAAGRGLQLLFYSVGIGQISSEVPQNLSASRPQDRQFILSSKKLLLSDSGFYLCAWSVLDGNTEAFFGQGTRLTVV.

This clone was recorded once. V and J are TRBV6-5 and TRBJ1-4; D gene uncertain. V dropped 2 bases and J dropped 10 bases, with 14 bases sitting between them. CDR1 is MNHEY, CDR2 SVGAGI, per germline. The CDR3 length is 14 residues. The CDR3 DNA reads TGTGCCAGCAGTTACAGCAACTTGGACGGAAAACTGTTTTTT. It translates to CASSYSNLDGKLFF.

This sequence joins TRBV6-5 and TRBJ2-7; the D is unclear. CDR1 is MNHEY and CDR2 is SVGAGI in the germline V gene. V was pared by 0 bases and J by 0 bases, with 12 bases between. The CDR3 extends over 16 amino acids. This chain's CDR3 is CASSYSTLRSSYEQYF. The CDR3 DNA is TGTGCCAGCAGTTACTCGACCCTGAGGAGCTCCTACGAGCAGTACTTC.

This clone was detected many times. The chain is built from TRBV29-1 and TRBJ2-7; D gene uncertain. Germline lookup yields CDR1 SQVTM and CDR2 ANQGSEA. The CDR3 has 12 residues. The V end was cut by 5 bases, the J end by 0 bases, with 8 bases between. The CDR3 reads CSVIGDSYEQYF. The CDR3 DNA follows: TGCAGCGTTATCGGCGACTCCTACGAGCAGTACTTC.

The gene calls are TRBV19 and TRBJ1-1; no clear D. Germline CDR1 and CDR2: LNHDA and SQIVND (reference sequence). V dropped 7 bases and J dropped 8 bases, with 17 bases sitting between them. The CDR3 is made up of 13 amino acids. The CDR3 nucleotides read TGTGCCAGTACCTCGCCAGTATCCGTCGAAGCTTTCTTT. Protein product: CASTSPVSVEAFF.

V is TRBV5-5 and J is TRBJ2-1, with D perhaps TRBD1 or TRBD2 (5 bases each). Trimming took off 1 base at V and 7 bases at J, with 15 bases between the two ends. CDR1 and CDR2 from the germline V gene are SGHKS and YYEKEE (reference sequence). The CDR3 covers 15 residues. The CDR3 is CASSLYSGTRNEQFF. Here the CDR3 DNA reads TGTGCCAGCAGCTTGTATTCCGGGACCCGTAATGAGCAGTTCTTC.